This entry concerns a single T cell receptor (beta chain). Its cognate antigen is unknown. These data are taken from a study of vaccination and CD4 T cells after COVID-19. Treatment noted: roughly 11-day PBMC culture with coronavirus spike peptide pools or control peptides (ViraFEST assay). Alongside 8 to 10 IU/ml IL-2 and 10 ug/ml peptide pools, PBMCs were cultured at some 2.1 million per well. Notes on the study in general: The researchers studied relatively few convalescent patients and omitted early post-infection timepoints.

The CDR3 spans 16 residues. V gave up 4 bases and J gave up 8 bases, with 21 bases separating them. Cultured CD4+ T cells had their DNA profiled by the Oncomine TCR Beta short-read assay. CD4+ T cells were cultured, and genomic DNA was extracted from them. TCRdb re-analysed the PCR reads in MiXCR, keeping a single row per CDR3 protein. The data show 20,000 or so distinct CDR3 sequences, approximately 40% seen once. The sequencing here drew on CD4+ T cells from blood, cultured in vitro, taken before SARS-CoV-2 vaccination. This sequence was found in a human donor who received a COVID-19 vaccine. The V call is TRBV12-3 or TRBV12-4, the J call TRBJ2-1, with D perhaps matching TRBD2 (6 bases). The CDR3 nucleotides read TGTGCCAGCAGTTCCCGAGGGACTCCACCGCTCGATGAGCAGTTCTTC. It yields the protein CASSSRGTPPLDEQFF.